This entry is about one T cell receptor (beta chain). The antigen is undetermined. These data belong to a study of response to subunit inactivated influenza vaccine. Germline values: CDR1 DFQATT, CDR2 SNEGSKA (reference sequence). This CDR3 is built from 14 residues. Trimming removed 6 bases from V and 7 bases from J, with 22 bases in between. Points from the study as a whole: Each seasonal influenza vaccination recruits few new T cells, the authors suggested.

TCRdb recomputed calls from the RT-PCR reads with MiXCR, one row per CDR3 protein. The sample carries 600,000 to 850,000 distinct CDR3 sequences, 11% to 15% recorded once. This material consisted of PBMCs from blood, taken 14 to 15 days before vaccination. The chain joins TRBV20-1 to TRBJ2-7; perhaps TRBD1 as D (6 bases). The receptor was derived from a man between 50 and 59 years old who received an inactivated influenza vaccine. CDR3 region: CSARPGHSLREQYF. The CDR3 bases are TGCAGTGCGCGGCCGGGACATAGCCTACGTGAGCAGTACTTC.